This T cell receptor beta chain was captured in a study of post-analysis software for immune sequencing data. The wider study: Relapsing-remitting, secondary progressive and progressive-relapsing forms made up the multiple sclerosis disease courses.

Deletions cut 2 bases from V and 6 bases from J, with 11 bases between. This CDR3 has 14 residues. Built from TCR beta cDNA, the libraries had unique molecular identifiers in them. Starting from roughly 1.1 to 9.2 million T cells, the study yielded hundreds of thousands of cDNA molecules. TCRdb reprocessed the PCR reads via MiXCR and lists one record per CDR3 protein. The table records about 620,000 distinct CDR3 sequences, roughly 45% of them present only once. General study results and limits: Included in a set of roughly five TRBV segments more frequent in patients than controls were TRBV5-6, TRBV5-1 and TRBV20-1. Among multiple sclerosis patients, normalized Chao1 diversity was significantly below that of controls. Strong co-clustering by F measure was evident for samples that had been prepared in the same batch.

This clonotype was found once. As yet, its antigen is unknown. The sequenced sample was blood. The chain links TRBV12-3 or TRBV12-4 to TRBJ2-1, with a weak D call TRBD2 (6 bases). The source of this sequence is a girl under 18 with multiple sclerosis. CDR3 sequence reads: CASSLTSPTNEQFF. CDR3 nucleotides: TGTGCCAGCAGTTTAACTAGCCCTACCAATGAGCAGTTCTTC.